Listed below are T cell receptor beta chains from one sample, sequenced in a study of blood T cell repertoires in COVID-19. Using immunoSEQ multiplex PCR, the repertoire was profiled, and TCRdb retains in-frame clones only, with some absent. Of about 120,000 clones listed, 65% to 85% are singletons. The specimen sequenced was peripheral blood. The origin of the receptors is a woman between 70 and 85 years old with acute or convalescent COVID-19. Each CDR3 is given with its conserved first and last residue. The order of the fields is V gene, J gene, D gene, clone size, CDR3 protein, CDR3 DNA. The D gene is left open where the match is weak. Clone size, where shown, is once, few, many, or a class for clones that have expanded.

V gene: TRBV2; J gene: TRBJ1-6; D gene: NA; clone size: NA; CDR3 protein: CASSEGGDSPLHF; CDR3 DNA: TGTGCCAGCAGTGAGGGCGGGGATTCACCCCTCCACTTT
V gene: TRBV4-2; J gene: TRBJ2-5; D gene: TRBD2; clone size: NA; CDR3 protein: CASSRTSEGETQYF; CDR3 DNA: TGTGCCAGCAGCCGAACTAGCGAGGGAGAGACCCAGTACTTC
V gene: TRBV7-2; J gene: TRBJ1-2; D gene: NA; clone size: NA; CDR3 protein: CASSLLDYGYTF; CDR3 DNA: TGTGCCAGCAGCTTACTCGACTATGGCTACACCTTC
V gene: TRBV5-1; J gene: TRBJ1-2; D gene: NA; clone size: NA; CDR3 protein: CASSLVVSREGYTF; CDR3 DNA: TGCGCCAGCAGCTTGGTTGTCAGCCGGGAAGGCTACACCTTC
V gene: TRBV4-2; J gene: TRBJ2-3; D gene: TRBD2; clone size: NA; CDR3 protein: CASSQDRLAGGPTDTQYF; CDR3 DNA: TGTGCCAGCAGCCAAGATCGACTAGCGGGGGGCCCCACAGATACGCAGTATTTT
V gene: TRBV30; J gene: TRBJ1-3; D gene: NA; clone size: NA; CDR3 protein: CAWDIAGNTIYF; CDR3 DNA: TGTGCTTGGGACATTGCTGGAAACACCATATATTTT
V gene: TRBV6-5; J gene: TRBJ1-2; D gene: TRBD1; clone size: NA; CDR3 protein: CASSYATGNYGYTF; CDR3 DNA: TGTGCCAGCAGTTACGCGACAGGGAACTATGGCTACACCTTC
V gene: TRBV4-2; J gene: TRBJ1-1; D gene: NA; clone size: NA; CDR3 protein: CASSPRGDTEAFF; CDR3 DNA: TGTGCCAGCAGCCCCCGGGGGGACACTGAAGCTTTCTTT
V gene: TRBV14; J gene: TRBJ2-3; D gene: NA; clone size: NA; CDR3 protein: CASSQDRGVTDTQYF; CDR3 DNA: TGTGCCAGCAGCCAAGACCGGGGAGTTACAGATACGCAGTATTTT
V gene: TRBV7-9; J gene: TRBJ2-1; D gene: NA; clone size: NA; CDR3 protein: CASSAYRADNEQFF; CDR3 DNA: TGTGCCAGCAGCGCATACAGGGCAGACAATGAGCAGTTCTTC
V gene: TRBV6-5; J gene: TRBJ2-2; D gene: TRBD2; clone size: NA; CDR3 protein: CASSYSGGFGELFF; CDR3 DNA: TGTGCCAGCAGTTACTCGGGGGGGTTCGGGGAGCTGTTTTTT
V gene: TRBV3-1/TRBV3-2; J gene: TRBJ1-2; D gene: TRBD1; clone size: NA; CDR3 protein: CASSYGTVRYGYTF; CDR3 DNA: TGTGCCAGCAGCTATGGGACAGTCCGTTATGGCTACACCTTC
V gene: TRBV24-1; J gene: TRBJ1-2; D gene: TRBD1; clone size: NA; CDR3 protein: CATSGRTGGGYTF; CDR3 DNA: TGTGCCACCAGTGGTCGGACAGGGGGAGGCTACACCTTC
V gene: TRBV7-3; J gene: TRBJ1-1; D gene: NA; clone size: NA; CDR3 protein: CASSLERDTEAFF; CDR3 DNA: TGTGCCAGCAGCTTAGAGAGGGACACTGAAGCTTTCTTT
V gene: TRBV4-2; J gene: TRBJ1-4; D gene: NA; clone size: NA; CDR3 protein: CASSPQEGIVTNEKLFF; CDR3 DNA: TGTGCCAGCAGCCCCCAGGAGGGGATTGTGACTAATGAAAAACTGTTTTTT
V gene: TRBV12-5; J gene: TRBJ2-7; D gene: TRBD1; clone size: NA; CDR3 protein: CASGLFIGQGANEQYF; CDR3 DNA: TGTGCTAGTGGTTTGTTCATAGGACAGGGGGCTAACGAGCAGTACTTC
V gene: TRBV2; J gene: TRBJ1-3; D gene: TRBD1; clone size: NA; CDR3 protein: CASSEGTGGTRNTIYF; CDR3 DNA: TGTGCCAGCAGTGAGGGGACAGGAGGTACCCGAAACACCATATATTTT
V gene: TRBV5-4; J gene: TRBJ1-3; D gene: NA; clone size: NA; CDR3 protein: CASSLTSSGNTIYF; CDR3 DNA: TGTGCCAGCAGCCTGACAAGCTCTGGAAACACCATATATTTT
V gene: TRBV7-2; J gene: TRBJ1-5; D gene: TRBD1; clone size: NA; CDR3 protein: CASSSRQGPMPQHF; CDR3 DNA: TGTGCCAGCAGCTCCCGACAGGGTCCAATGCCCCAGCATTTT
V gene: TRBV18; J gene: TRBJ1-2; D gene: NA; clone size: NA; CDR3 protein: CASSPPGQGYTF; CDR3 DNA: TGTGCCAGCTCACCACCAGGACAGGGCTACACCTTC
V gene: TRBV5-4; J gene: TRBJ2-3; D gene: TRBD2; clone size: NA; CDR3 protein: CASRSSGAYTDTQYF; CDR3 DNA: TGTGCCAGCAGGTCGAGCGGGGCGTACACAGATACGCAGTATTTT
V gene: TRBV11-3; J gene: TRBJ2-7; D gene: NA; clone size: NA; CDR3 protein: CASSLDNGSYEQYF; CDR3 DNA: TGTGCCAGCAGCTTAGATAACGGTTCCTACGAGCAGTACTTC
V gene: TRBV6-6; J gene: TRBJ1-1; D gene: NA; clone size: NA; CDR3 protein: CASRVTGNTEAFF; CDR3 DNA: TGTGCCAGCAGGGTGACAGGGAACACTGAAGCTTTCTTT
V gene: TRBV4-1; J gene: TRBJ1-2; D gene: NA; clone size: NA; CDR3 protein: CASSRSESPILNYGYTF; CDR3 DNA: TGCGCCAGCAGCCGATCTGAGAGCCCGATCCTAAACTATGGCTACACCTTC
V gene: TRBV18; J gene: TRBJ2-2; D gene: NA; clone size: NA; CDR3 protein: CASSRRGEGTGELFF; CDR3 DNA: TGTGCCAGCTCCCGACGGGGAGAGGGCACCGGGGAGCTGTTTTTT
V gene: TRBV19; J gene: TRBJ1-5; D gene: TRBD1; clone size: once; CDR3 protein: CASSSPGQGLNSNQPQHF; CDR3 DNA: TGTGCCAGTAGTAGCCCAGGACAGGGGCTAAATAGCAATCAGCCCCAGCATTTT
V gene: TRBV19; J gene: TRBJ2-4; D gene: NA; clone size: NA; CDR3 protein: CASSIEEEGSLTKNIQYF; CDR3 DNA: TGTGCCAGTAGTATAGAAGAGGAGGGGAGCCTTACCAAAAACATTCAGTACTTC
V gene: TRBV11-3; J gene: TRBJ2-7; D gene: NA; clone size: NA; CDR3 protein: CASSLAEYEQYF; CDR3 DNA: TGTGCCAGCAGCTTAGCGGAGTACGAGCAGTACTTC
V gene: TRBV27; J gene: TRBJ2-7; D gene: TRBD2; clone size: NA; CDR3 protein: CASAKTSGNYEQYF; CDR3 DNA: TGTGCCAGCGCAAAGACTAGCGGGAACTACGAGCAGTACTTC
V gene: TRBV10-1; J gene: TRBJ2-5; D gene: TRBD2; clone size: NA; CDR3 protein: CASSTGTRTQETQYF; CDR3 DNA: TGCGCCAGCAGTACCGGGACTAGGACCCAAGAGACCCAGTACTTC
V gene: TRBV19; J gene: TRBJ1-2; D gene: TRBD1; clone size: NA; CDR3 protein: CASSTRQGRSPYGYTF; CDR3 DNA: TGTGCCAGTAGTACGCGACAGGGGAGGTCTCCCTATGGCTACACCTTC
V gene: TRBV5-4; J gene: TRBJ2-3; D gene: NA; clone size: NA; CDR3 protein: CASSSTGRGGATDTQYF; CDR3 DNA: TGTGCCAGCAGCTCCACCGGAAGGGGGGGGGCGACAGATACGCAGTATTTT
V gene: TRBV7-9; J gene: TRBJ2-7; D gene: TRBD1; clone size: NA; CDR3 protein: CASSTDRGGYEQYF; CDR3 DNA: TGTGCCAGCAGCACGGACAGGGGGGGATACGAGCAGTACTTC
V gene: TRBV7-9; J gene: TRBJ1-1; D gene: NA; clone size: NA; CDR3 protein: CASSYPIGSTEAFF; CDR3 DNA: TGTGCCAGCAGCTACCCCATTGGGAGCACTGAAGCTTTCTTT
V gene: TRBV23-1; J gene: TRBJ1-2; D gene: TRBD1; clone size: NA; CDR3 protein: CASSQRGQTPYGYTF; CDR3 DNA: TGCGCCAGCAGTCAGAGGGGACAGACGCCCTATGGCTACACCTTC
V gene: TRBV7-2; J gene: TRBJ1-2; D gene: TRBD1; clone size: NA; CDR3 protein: CASSPGTEYYGYTF; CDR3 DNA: TGTGCCAGCAGCCCCGGGACAGAATACTATGGCTACACCTTC
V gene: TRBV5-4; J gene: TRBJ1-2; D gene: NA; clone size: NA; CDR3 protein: CASSLEGPANYGYTF; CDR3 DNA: TGTGCCAGCAGCTTAGAGGGCCCCGCTAACTATGGCTACACCTTC
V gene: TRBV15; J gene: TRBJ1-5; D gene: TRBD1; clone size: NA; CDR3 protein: CATSREAGGSNQPQHF; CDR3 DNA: TGTGCCACCAGCAGAGAGGCAGGGGGTAGCAATCAGCCCCAGCATTTT
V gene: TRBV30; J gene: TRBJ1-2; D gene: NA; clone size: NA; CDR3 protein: CAWSGGTFGYTF; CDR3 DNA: TGTGCCTGGAGTGGGGGGACATTTGGCTACACCTTC
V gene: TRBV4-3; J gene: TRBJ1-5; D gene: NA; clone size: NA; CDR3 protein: CASSQDKGNQPQHF; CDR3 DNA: TGCGCCAGCAGCCAAGATAAGGGGAACCAGCCCCAGCATTTT
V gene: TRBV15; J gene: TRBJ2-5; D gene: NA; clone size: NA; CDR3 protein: CATSKGTAGEETQYF; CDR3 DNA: TGTGCCACCAGCAAAGGCACCGCAGGGGAAGAGACCCAGTACTTC
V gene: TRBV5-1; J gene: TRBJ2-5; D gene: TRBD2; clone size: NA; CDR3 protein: CASSVVLAGGQETQYF; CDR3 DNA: TGCGCCAGCAGCGTGGTTCTAGCGGGGGGACAAGAGACCCAGTACTTC
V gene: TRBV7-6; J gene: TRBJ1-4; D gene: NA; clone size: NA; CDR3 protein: CASSLMGGATNEKLFF; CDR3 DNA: TGTGCCAGCAGCTTAATGGGGGGGGCAACTAATGAAAAACTGTTTTTT
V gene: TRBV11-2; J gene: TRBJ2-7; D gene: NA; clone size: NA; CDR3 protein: CASSLGLEGPLHEQYF; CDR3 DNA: TGTGCCAGCAGCTTAGGGTTAGAGGGTCCCCTCCACGAGCAGTACTTC
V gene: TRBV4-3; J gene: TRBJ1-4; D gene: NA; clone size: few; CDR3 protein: CASSQWASNPEKLFF; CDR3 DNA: TGCGCCAGCAGCCAATGGGCCAGTAATCCCGAAAAACTGTTTTTT
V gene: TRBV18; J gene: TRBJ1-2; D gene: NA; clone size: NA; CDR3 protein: CASSPGAIYGYTF; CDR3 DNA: TGTGCCAGCTCACCAGGAGCAATCTATGGCTACACCTTC
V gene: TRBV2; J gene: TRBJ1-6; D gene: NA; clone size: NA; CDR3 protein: CASSGQVNSPLHF; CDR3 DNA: TGTGCCAGCAGTGGACAGGTGAATTCACCCCTCCACTTT
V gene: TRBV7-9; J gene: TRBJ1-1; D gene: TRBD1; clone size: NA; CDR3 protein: CASSPGQENTEAFF; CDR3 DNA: TGTGCCAGCAGCCCCGGACAGGAGAACACTGAAGCTTTCTTT
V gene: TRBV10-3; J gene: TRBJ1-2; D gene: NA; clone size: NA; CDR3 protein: CAISAAQGGYGYTF; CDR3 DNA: TGTGCCATCAGTGCGGCACAGGGCGGCTATGGCTACACCTTC
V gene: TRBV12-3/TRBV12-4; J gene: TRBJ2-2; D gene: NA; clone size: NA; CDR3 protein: CASSLLTGELFF; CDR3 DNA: TGTGCCAGCAGTTTACTCACCGGGGAGCTGTTTTTT
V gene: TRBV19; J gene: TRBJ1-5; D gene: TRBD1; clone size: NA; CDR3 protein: CASSPSYRGDQPQHF; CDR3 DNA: TGTGCCAGTAGTCCTTCATACAGGGGAGATCAGCCCCAGCATTTT
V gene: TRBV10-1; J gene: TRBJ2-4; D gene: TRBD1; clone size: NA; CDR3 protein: CASSEGGTGGNIQYF; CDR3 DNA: TGCGCCAGCAGTGAGGGCGGGACAGGAGGAAACATTCAGTACTTC
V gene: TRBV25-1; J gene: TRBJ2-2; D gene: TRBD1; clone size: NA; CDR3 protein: CASRTGVDTGELFF; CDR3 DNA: TGTGCCAGCAGGACAGGGGTGGACACCGGGGAGCTGTTTTTT
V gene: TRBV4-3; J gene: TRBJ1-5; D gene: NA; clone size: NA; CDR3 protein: CASSQEFLGGNQPQHF; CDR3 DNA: TGCGCCAGCAGCCAAGAATTCCTTGGAGGAAATCAGCCCCAGCATTTT
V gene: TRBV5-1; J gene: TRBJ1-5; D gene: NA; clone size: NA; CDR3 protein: CASSRTGNSNQPQHF; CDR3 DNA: TGCGCCAGCAGCCGCACAGGGAATAGCAATCAGCCCCAGCATTTT
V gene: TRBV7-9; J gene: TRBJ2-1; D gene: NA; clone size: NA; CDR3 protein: CASSDIRSSYNEQFF; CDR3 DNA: TGTGCCAGCTCGGACATACGTAGCTCCTACAATGAGCAGTTCTTC
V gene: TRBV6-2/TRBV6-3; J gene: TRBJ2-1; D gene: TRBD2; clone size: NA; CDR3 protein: CASSYVSGGVDEQFF; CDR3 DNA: TGTGCCAGCAGTTACGTTAGCGGGGGGGTCGATGAGCAGTTCTTC